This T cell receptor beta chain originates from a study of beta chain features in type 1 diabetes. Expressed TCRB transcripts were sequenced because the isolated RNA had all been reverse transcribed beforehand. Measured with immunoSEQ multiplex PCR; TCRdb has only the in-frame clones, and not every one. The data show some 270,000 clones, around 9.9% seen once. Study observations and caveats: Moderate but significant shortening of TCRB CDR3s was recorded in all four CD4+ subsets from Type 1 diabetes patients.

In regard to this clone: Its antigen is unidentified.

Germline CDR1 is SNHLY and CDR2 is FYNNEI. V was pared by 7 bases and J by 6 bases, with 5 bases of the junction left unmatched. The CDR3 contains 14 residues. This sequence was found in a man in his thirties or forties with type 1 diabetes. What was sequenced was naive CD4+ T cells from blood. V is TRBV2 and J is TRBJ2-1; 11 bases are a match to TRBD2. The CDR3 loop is CASIRLAGFNEQFF. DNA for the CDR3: TGTGCCAGCATTAGACTAGCGGGGTTCAATGAGCAGTTCTTC.